This T cell receptor beta chain was sequenced during a study of T cell responses to AZD1222 COVID-19 vaccine (dated by TCRdb to the early 2020s). Some background on the complete study: A total of 230 to 250 trial participants underwent TCR sequencing, of whom approximately 210 received two doses of AZD1222 and some 26 received two doses of the MenACWY control vaccine. Trial participants were enrolled into age subgroups of 18-55, 56-69 and 70-plus years, which contained approximately 150, 30 and 60 TCR-sequenced participants, respectively.

Paper-wide results and their limitations: In the small 56-69-year group, the increase in depth fell short of significance, most likely because of low power. Participants were mostly white British and included more females than males, and it was suggested by the authors that clonal diversity may have been underestimated. Because no day 14 peak-response samples were available, repertoires were characterized only after the peak T cell response. Conclusions about previously exposed vaccinees are limited because only six or seven AZD1222 recipients were SARS-CoV-2 seropositive at baseline. After two AZD1222 doses, spike-specific TCR breadth and depth were significantly higher than at day 0 and than in MenACWY recipients. CD4 TCRs associated with the vaccine covered the entire spike protein, and the dominant responses were in regions 160-218 and 743-854. Reportedly, close to half of the unique spike-specific TCRs recognized epitopes lying outside the regions that are mutated in the B.1.351 and B.1.1.7 variants.

According to the study, the label for this sample's time point signals: about 28 days (+/-7) after the second vaccine dose. AZD1222 recipients with second doses at about 4 weeks or about 12 weeks were pooled, because spike-specific TCR depth and breadth did not differ between schedules. Samples from vaccinated people were obtained from the UK trials COV001 and COV002, which included a single-blind randomized controlled phase 2/3 trial of AZD1222 (ChAdOx1 nCoV-19) in healthy adults. For TCRbeta chain sequencing, PBMC samples from trial participants were taken at day 0 and at day 28 after the second dose. Turning to this clone: This clone's antigen is unknown. Base quality data are lacking; no much larger clone is found one base away.

The CDR3 regions of human TCRbeta chains were analyzed by immunosequencing. From the authors' description of their analysis: Repertoire TCRs were matched against a reference library of SARS-CoV-2-specific TCRs generated with the MIRA antigen-specificity platform. Breadth was defined as the fraction of unique TCRs that were SARS-CoV-2-associated, and depth was defined as the fraction of total T cells that were SARS-CoV-2-associated. Each spike-specific TCR was assigned to its reactive spike region and to a CD4 or CD8 class using the MIRA data. Log10-transformed breadth and depth values were compared by one-way ANOVA with Sidak's multiple comparisons tests. This is the immuneACCESS table as TCRdb keeps it, with only in-frame sequences that have V and J called. A part of the clones is gone; compared with another copy, unresolved V genes explain less than half, and the rest is unexplained. Clone size and V and J calls were adopted from that table, with D and trimming inferred from the DNA. This sample lists 100,000 to 150,000 clones; more than 70% were detected once. The ten largest clonotypes hold approximately 16% of the sample.

The germline V gene (reference sequence) specifies LGHDT as CDR1 and YNNKEL as CDR2. The CDR3 measures 13 amino acids from cysteine to phenylalanine. Only CDR3 DNA remains: 39 bases, in frame from the first base. Ends trimmed: V by 4 bases, J by 11 bases; bases unmatched to a gene: 8. The sequenced sample was peripheral blood, obtained 28 days after the second AZD1222 dose. The rearranged chain carries TRBV3-1 (or the pseudogene TRBV3-2) and TRBJ1-1, with 9 bases in between that match TRBD1. The TCR was taken from an adult who received the AZD1222 COVID-19 vaccine. The CDR3 in this case is CASSPGTGQGAFF. The DNA sequence is TGTGCCAGCAGCCCCGGGACAGGGCAAGGGGCTTTCTTT.